This is a list of T cell receptor beta chains from one sample in a study of beta chain features in type 1 diabetes. The assay was immunoSEQ multiplex PCR, and TCRdb's table has in-frame clones only and misses some. The sample has approximately 470,000 clones, approximately 30% seen once. The sequenced sample consisted of naive CD4+ T cells from blood. Receptor source: a man aged 18 to 29 in good health. CDR3s leave out the opening cysteine and the closing phenylalanine or tryptophan.

V,J,CDR3
TRBV30,TRBJ1-2,AWGQNYGYT
TRBV9,TRBJ2-1,ASSVERTSAYNEQF
TRBV7-9,TRBJ1-1,ASSYRDRRTEAF
TRBV7-6,TRBJ2-7,ASSFNRGEQY
TRBV7-2,TRBJ2-7,ASSKAGQTYEQY
TRBV29-1,TRBJ2-1,SVEQGSGEQF
TRBV10-3,TRBJ2-5,ATGQGVETQY
TRBV10-3,TRBJ2-3,AISTDRETDTQY
TRBV25-1,TRBJ2-7,ASRLAGDYEQY
TRBV15,TRBJ2-5,ATSRDRAGGEETQY
TRBV10-3,TRBJ2-7,AISEPSSDRAFAYEQY
TRBV29-1,TRBJ2-7,SVGGGTAYEQY
TRBV7-9,TRBJ2-6,ASSLSGTGANVLT
TRBV23-1,TRBJ2-1,ASSQLARLAGDTEQF
TRBV5-1,TRBJ2-5,ASSANPQGLYQETQY
TRBV29-1,TRBJ2-5,SVVAGGIGETQY
TRBV5-6,TRBJ2-3,ASSLADTQY